These T cell receptor beta chains were read from a single sample in a study of T and B cells in COVID-19 patients. One entry per CDR3 protein results from TCRdb running MiXCR on the multiplex PCR reads. Of thousands of distinct CDR3 sequences in the sample, about a quarter were seen once. The sample comprised blood. All receptors derive from a human donor who had recovered from COVID-19. The CDR3 runs from the conserved cysteine through the conserved F or W. D genes are given only for firm matches. Clone size is not always given. Where it is, it says once, few, many or a class for expanded clones.

J gene: TRBJ2-5; D gene: TRBD2; clone size: medium-sized; V gene: TRBV27; CDR3 protein: CASSLLAGFSPETQYF; CDR3 DNA: TGTGCCAGCAGTTTATTAGCGGGATTTAGCCCAGAGACCCAGTACTTC
J gene: TRBJ2-7; D gene: .; clone size: .; V gene: TRBV24-1; CDR3 protein: CATSDPRILGQYF; CDR3 DNA: TGTGCCACCAGTGACCCCCGAATACTTGGGCAGTACTTC
J gene: TRBJ1-4; D gene: TRBD1; clone size: .; V gene: TRBV20-1; CDR3 protein: CSAGQGQKLFF; CDR3 DNA: TGCAGTGCTGGACAGGGGCAAAAACTGTTTTTT
J gene: TRBJ2-1; D gene: TRBD2; clone size: few; V gene: TRBV20-1; CDR3 protein: CSAYPLAGRPNEQFF; CDR3 DNA: TGCAGTGCTTATCCACTAGCGGGCCGTCCCAATGAGCAGTTCTTC
J gene: TRBJ2-2; D gene: .; clone size: medium-sized; V gene: TRBV24-1; CDR3 protein: CATSRQDTGELFF; CDR3 DNA: TGTGCCACCAGTCGTCAAGACACCGGGGAGCTGTTTTTT
J gene: TRBJ1-6; D gene: .; clone size: .; V gene: TRBV5-4; CDR3 protein: CASSSRGGNSPLHF; CDR3 DNA: TGTGCCAGCAGCTCACGAGGGGGTAATTCACCCCTCCACTTT
J gene: TRBJ2-2; D gene: .; clone size: many; V gene: TRBV5-1; CDR3 protein: CASKAVNTGELFF; CDR3 DNA: TGCGCCAGCAAAGCGGTGAACACCGGGGAGCTGTTTTTT
J gene: TRBJ1-4; D gene: TRBD1; clone size: many; V gene: TRBV27; CDR3 protein: CASRAGTGAVYLEKLFF; CDR3 DNA: TGTGCCAGCAGGGCCGGGACAGGGGCCGTTTATTTGGAAAAACTGTTTTTT
J gene: TRBJ2-3; D gene: .; clone size: .; V gene: TRBV4-3; CDR3 protein: CASSHGPTDTQYF; CDR3 DNA: TGCGCCAGCAGCCACGGGCCGACAGATACGCAGTATTTT
J gene: TRBJ1-4; D gene: .; clone size: medium-sized; V gene: TRBV6-1; CDR3 protein: CASSEWRVGEKLFF; CDR3 DNA: TGTGCCAGCAGTGAGTGGCGCGTCGGGGAAAAACTGTTTTTT
J gene: TRBJ2-7; D gene: .; clone size: medium-sized; V gene: TRBV27; CDR3 protein: CASSFGDTYEQYF; CDR3 DNA: TGTGCCAGCAGTTTTGGGGACACCTACGAGCAGTACTTC